These 3 T cell receptor beta chains were sequenced from one sample in a study of vaccination effects on CD4 cells after COVID-19. Produced via immunoSEQ multiplex PCR; TCRdb's table is partial and in-frame only. The sample has 40,000 to 50,000 clones, 65% to 80% seen once. Culture lasted roughly eleven days before CD4+ T cell isolation. Either the BNT162b2 or mRNA-1273 vaccine was given to participants in two doses. Their target antigens are unknown. Sample: CD4+ T cells from PBMCs cultured without peptide, taken after COVID-19 vaccination. The receptors derive from a human donor who received a COVID-19 vaccine.

The rearrangement links TRBV7-2 to TRBJ2-3; tentatively, D is TRBD1 (6 bases). The CDR3 runs 14 residues. Trimming took 4 bases from V and 10 from J, leaving 18 bases between them. The V gene's germline CDR1 is SGHTA and CDR2 FQGNSA. DNA for the CDR3: TGTGCCAGCAGCTACAACACGGGACAAAAGGCGCAGTATTTT. It encodes CASSYNTGQKAQYF.

This chain connects TRBV6-4 to TRBJ1-5, with unresolved D. Trimming took 6 bases from V and 1 from J, leaving 10 bases between them. CDR1 MRHNA and CDR2 SNTAGT come from the germline V gene. CDR3 size: 14 residues. DNA of the CDR3: TGTGCCAGCAGCTCGGTCAGGAGCAATCAGCCCCAGCATTTT. It specifies CASSSVRSNQPQHF.

The chain links TRBV11-2 to TRBJ1-2; D is possibly TRBD1 (6 bases). Germline-derived CDR1 and CDR2 are SGHAT and FQNNGV. The germline V and J ends were trimmed by 0 bases and 7 bases, with 12 bases remaining between them. CDR3 length equals 14 residues. The CDR3 DNA follows: TGTGCCAGCAGCTTAGATCTGCAGGGGCGTGGCTACACCTTC. Encoded protein: CASSLDLQGRGYTF.